Below, 23 T cell receptor beta chains from the same sample are listed, as sequenced in a study of CD8 T cells in ankylosing spondylitis. A single record per CDR3 protein comes from TCRdb applying MiXCR to the 5' RACE reads. The sample gives some 40,000 distinct CDR3 sequences, 3% of which show up once; about 3% is in the top ten. Sequenced: blood, either unsorted or a sorted T cell fraction (not recorded which). These TCRs come from a male donor with ankylosing spondylitis or in good health (not recorded which).

The sample holds many counts of this clonotype. The rearrangement links TRBV9 to TRBJ2-1; 9 nucleotides align to TRBD2. This CDR3 region has 15 residues. Germline lookup yields CDR1 SGDLS and CDR2 YYNGEE. Unmatched junction bases numbered 4, after V lost 0 bases and J lost 6 bases. The CDR3 DNA reads TGTGCCAGCAGCGTAGGGCTAGCGGGAATCAATGAGCAGTTCTTC. Translating gives CASSVGLAGINEQFF.

This clonotype was seen ten or more times. The J gene is TRBJ2-3, the V gene TRBV9; D unclear. Per germline, CDR1 SGDLS and CDR2 YYNGEE. V was shortened by 4 bases and J by 0 bases, with 6 bases between the two germline ends. The CDR3 has 13 residues. DNA of the CDR3: TGTGCCAGCAGCCCGCCCAGCACAGATACGCAGTATTTT. Protein: CASSPPSTDTQYF.

This clonotype was detected many times. As DNA, the CDR3 is TGTGCCAGCAGCACCCAACCGGGACACCGAACGAACACCGGGGAGCTGTTTTTT. Residues: CASSTQPGHRTNTGELFF. The chain employs TRBV9 and TRBJ2-2; D is perhaps TRBD1 (6 bases). This CDR3 region has 18 residues. Germline CDR1 SGDLS, CDR2 YYNGEE. V was trimmed by 4 bases and J by 0 bases, leaving 19 bases between them.

This clonotype was seen many times. The chain couples TRBV21-1 to TRBJ2-7; the table's D call of TRBD1 was not tested on the DNA. TRBV21-1 is a pseudogene segment. The CDR3 contains 14 residues. The CDR3 region has the DNA TGTGCCAGCAGCCTCCAGGCGGGGGCTGGCGCGCAGTACGTC. Protein product: CASSLQAGAGAQYV.

This clonotype was picked up a small number of times. The V and J genes are TRBV9 and TRBJ2-5, with 10 bases that match TRBD2. CDR1 and CDR2 from the germline V gene are SGDLS and YYNGEE. This CDR3 contains 16 residues. The ends lost 6 bases at V and 5 bases at J; junction bases unmatched: 13. CDR3 nucleotide sequence: TGTGCCAGCACCCGTAGCCTAGCGGGAGAGGTGGAGACCCAGTACTTC. This codes for CASTRSLAGEVETQYF. The full variable domain, in which reference TRBV9 and TRBJ2-5 provide the parts outside the CDR3, is DSGVTQTPKHLITATGQRVTLRCSPRSGDLSVYWYQQSLDQGLQFLIQYYNGEERAKGNILERFSAQQFPDLHSELNLSSLELGDSALYFCASTRSLAGEVETQYFGPGTRLLVL.

Many counts were recorded for this clonotype. V is TRBV9 and J is TRBJ2-1, with D tentatively TRBD1 or TRBD2 (5 bases each). The CDR3 consists of 15 residues. In germline, CDR1 is SGDLS, CDR2 YYNGEE. V lost 0 bases, J lost 8 bases, and 15 bases lay in between. DNA of the CDR3: TGTGCCAGCAGCGTAGAGGGGACCCCTTCGTATGAGCAGTTCTTC. Encoded protein: CASSVEGTPSYEQFF.

This clonotype was seen many times. This rearrangement joins TRBV9 to TRBJ1-2; weak D call: TRBD1 (6 bases). This CDR3 has 14 residues. CDR1 is SGDLS and CDR2 is YYNGEE in the germline V gene. Trimming left V 0 bases short and J 7 bases short, with 13 bases between. CDR3 in amino acids: CASSVDLQGGGYTF. In DNA form, the CDR3 reads TGTGCCAGCAGCGTAGATTTACAGGGCGGTGGCTACACCTTC. Full variable domain (outside the CDR3, taken from reference TRBV9 and TRBJ1-2): DSGVTQTPKHLITATGQRVTLRCSPRSGDLSVYWYQQSLDQGLQFLIQYYNGEERAKGNILERFSAQQFPDLHSELNLSSLELGDSALYFCASSVDLQGGGYTFGSGTRLTVV.

This clonotype was seen many times. The chain employs TRBV27 and TRBJ2-5; D gene unclear. The V gene's germline CDR1 is MNHEY and CDR2 SMNVEV (reference sequence). CDR3 length: 11 amino acids. V lost 2 bases, J lost 5 bases, and 3 bases lay in between. The CDR3 loop is CASSLPETQYF. Written as DNA, the CDR3 is TGTGCCAGCAGTTTACCCGAGACCCAGTACTTC.

V usage is TRBV9 and J usage is TRBJ2-5, with D unresolved. The germline V and J ends were trimmed by 4 bases and 2 bases, with 15 bases remaining between them. Per germline, CDR1 SGDLS and CDR2 YYNGEE. This CDR3 contains 15 residues. CDR3 sequence: CASSTQMTEQETQYF. Written as DNA, the CDR3 is TGTGCCAGCAGCACTCAGATGACGGAACAAGAGACCCAGTACTTC.

This clonotype was counted ten times or more. V usage is TRBV9 and J usage is TRBJ2-3; either TRBD1 or TRBD2 may supply D (6 bases each). Germline CDR1 is SGDLS and CDR2 is YYNGEE. The V and J ends lost 1 base and 6 bases respectively, with 12 bases between them. The CDR3 has 14 residues. CDR3 DNA sequence: TGTGCCAGCAGCGTATTGGGGGGCCAGGATACGCAGTATTTT. Translating gives CASSVLGGQDTQYF.

The chain recombines TRBV9 with TRBJ2-5, with 8 bases fitting TRBD2. The CDR3 consists of 18 residues. Trimming took 0 bases from V and 0 from J; bases not matched to a gene: 10. Germline lookup yields CDR1 SGDLS and CDR2 YYNGEE. The CDR3 bases are TGTGCCAGCAGCGTAGCTACGGGAGGGCCCGGGTACCAAGAGACCCAGTACTTC. Protein product: CASSVATGGPGYQETQYF. The full variable domain, completed using reference TRBV9 and TRBJ2-5, is DSGVTQTPKHLITATGQRVTLRCSPRSGDLSVYWYQQSLDQGLQFLIQYYNGEERAKGNILERFSAQQFPDLHSELNLSSLELGDSALYFCASSVATGGPGYQETQYFGPGTRLLVL.

This clonotype was observed many times. The rearrangement joins TRBV9 to TRBJ2-5; TRBD2 matches 10 bases. Trimming cost V 3 bases and J 5 bases; bases outside gene matches: 4. The V gene's germline CDR1 is SGDLS and CDR2 YYNGEE. The CDR3 runs to 14 residues. CDR3 coding DNA: TGTGCCAGCAGCGACCTAGCGGGAGTGGAGACCCAGTACTTC. Encoded protein: CASSDLAGVETQYF.

In its sample, this clonotype was seen many times. The V and J genes are TRBV9 and TRBJ2-2; no reliable D call. Trimming stripped 2 bases from V and 3 bases from J, with 11 bases between. The CDR3 is 15 amino acids. The germline gives CDR1 SGDLS, CDR2 YYNGEE. CDR3 coding DNA: TGTGCCAGCAGCGTGTATCACGGTGACACCGGGGAGCTGTTTTTT. It encodes CASSVYHGDTGELFF.

This clonotype was recorded at least ten times. The chain is built from TRBV27 and TRBJ2-7; D uncertain. Trimming removed 10 bases from V and 2 bases from J, with 12 bases in between. This CDR3 has 12 amino acids. CDR1 is MNHEY and CDR2 is SMNVEV in the germline V gene (reference sequence). The DNA of the CDR3 is TGTGCCAAACCCCCAGATACCTACGAGCAGTACGTC. This sequence encodes CAKPPDTYEQYV.

This clonotype was seen at least ten times. The chain carries TRBV12-5 and TRBJ2-7; D perhaps matches TRBD1 (5 bases). Germline CDR1 reads LGHNT; CDR2 reads FRNRAP. The CDR3 has 16 amino acids. Trimming shortened V by 4 bases and J by 6 bases, and 22 bases separated the two germline ends. The CDR3: CASGWPVDQGNCEQYV. The CDR3 coding sequence is TGTGCTAGTGGTTGGCCGGTCGACCAGGGAAACTGCGAGCAGTACGTC.

This clonotype has at least ten counts. The chain combines TRBV9 with TRBJ2-3; D remains unclear. Germline CDR1 SGDLS, CDR2 YYNGEE. The CDR3 contains 13 residues. V was trimmed by 0 bases and J by 3 bases, leaving 5 bases between them. CDR3 DNA sequence: TGTGCCAGCAGCGTAGAGTATACAGATACGCAGTATTTT. Protein product: CASSVEYTDTQYF.

This clonotype was detected ten times or more. This chain links TRBV9 with TRBJ2-5; 10 bases agree with TRBD1. Germline CDR1 is SGDLS and CDR2 is YYNGEE. With V trimmed by 3 bases and J by 5 bases, 7 bases remained unmatched. The CDR3 has 15 amino acids. This chain's CDR3 is CASSARDRGGETQYF. In DNA form, the CDR3 reads TGTGCCAGCAGCGCCCGGGACAGGGGAGGGGAGACCCAGTACTTC. Combining the CDR3 with reference TRBV9 and TRBJ2-5 gives the whole variable domain DSGVTQTPKHLITATGQRVTLRCSPRSGDLSVYWYQQSLDQGLQFLIQYYNGEERAKGNILERFSAQQFPDLHSELNLSSLELGDSALYFCASSARDRGGETQYFGPGTRLLVL.

The genes are TRBV9 and TRBJ2-5; 9 bases line up with TRBD1. Trimming removed 0 bases from V and 4 bases from J; junction bases left unmatched: 4. This CDR3 spans 15 amino acids. Germline V CDR1 and CDR2: SGDLS, YYNGEE. CDR3: CASSVGTGAGETQYF. In nucleotides, the CDR3 is TGTGCCAGCAGCGTAGGGACAGGGGCGGGAGAGACCCAGTACTTC.

At least ten counts were recorded for this clonotype. The V and J genes are TRBV9 and TRBJ1-1; D gene uncertain. CDR1 and CDR2 (germline): SGDLS, YYNGEE. The CDR3 runs to 15 residues. Trimming took off 0 bases at V and 2 bases at J, with 11 bases between the two ends. The chain's CDR3 is CASSVVEGVNTEAFF. CDR3 DNA sequence: TGTGCCAGCAGCGTAGTGGAGGGAGTTAACACTGAAGCTTTCTTT.

This clonotype was picked up many times. The chain uses TRBV9 and TRBJ2-1, with 11 bases identical to TRBD1. V dropped 4 bases and J dropped 8; count of bases not matched to a gene: 17. The CDR3 loop spans 18 amino acids. CDR1 and CDR2 (germline): SGDLS, YYNGEE. DNA for the CDR3: TGTGCCAGCAGCCCCGGGACAGGGGGAAATCGGGGAATTGATGAGCAGTTCTTC. Translation: CASSPGTGGNRGIDEQFF. Together with reference TRBV9 and TRBJ2-1, the CDR3 gives the full variable domain: DSGVTQTPKHLITATGQRVTLRCSPRSGDLSVYWYQQSLDQGLQFLIQYYNGEERAKGNILERFSAQQFPDLHSELNLSSLELGDSALYFCASSPGTGGNRGIDEQFFGPGTRLTVL.

Many counts were recorded for this clonotype. The genes are TRBV9 and TRBJ2-3; 8 positions agree with TRBD2. Germline CDR1 and CDR2: SGDLS and YYNGEE. The CDR3 consists of 16 residues. Unmatched junction bases numbered 8, after V lost 0 bases and J lost 5 bases. The CDR3 loop is CASSVAGGAVGDTQYF. The DNA of the CDR3 is TGTGCCAGCAGCGTAGCGGGGGGGGCCGTGGGAGATACGCAGTATTTT.

The table lists this clonotype with many counts. This chain uses TRBV9 with TRBJ2-2; D gene ambiguous. Looked up from germline, CDR1 is SGDLS and CDR2 is YYNGEE. The length of the CDR3 is 13 residues. With 1 base removed from V and 1 base from J, the gap between germline ends came to 2 bases. The CDR3 bases are TGTGCCAGCAGCGTAATGAACACCGGGGAGCTGTTTTTT. Translating it yields CASSVMNTGELFF.

This clonotype was observed at least ten times. This chain links TRBV9 with TRBJ1-3, with TRBD1 matching over 8 bases. The junction had 2 bases not matched to a gene; V was cut back by 0 bases and J by 0 bases. This CDR3 comprises 16 residues. Germline CDR1 and CDR2: SGDLS and YYNGEE. The CDR3 loop is CASSVAGQGSGNTIYF. DNA for the CDR3: TGTGCCAGCAGCGTAGCTGGACAGGGCTCTGGAAACACCATATATTTT.